This is a list of T cell receptor beta chains from one sample in a study of prognosis after radiotherapy for stage I lung cancer. TCRdb analysed the multiplex PCR reads with MiXCR anew, one entry per CDR3 protein. Among some 38,000 distinct CDR3 sequences listed, 24% were seen once. This specimen consisted of PBMCs, obtained before or after stereotactic body radiation therapy (not recorded which). All receptors derive from a donor over 45 with non-small cell lung cancer. The CDR3 runs from the conserved cysteine through the conserved F or W. The D gene is left open where the match is weak. Clone size is given for some rows only: seen once, a few or many times, or a class if the clone is expanded.

V gene	J gene	clone size	D gene	CDR3 DNA	CDR3 protein
TRBV20-1	TRBJ2-3	many	.	TGCAGGGCCCGCCCTATCTCGAGCACAGATACGCAGTATTTT	CRARPISSTDTQYF
TRBV24-1	TRBJ2-3	.	.	TGTGCCACCAGTGGTAAGGATGCCACAGATACGCAGTATTTT	CATSGKDATDTQYF
TRBV7-2	TRBJ2-5	many	TRBD2	TGTGCCAGCAGCTTAGTACTTAGCGGGGGGGCCAGAGAGACCCAGTACTTC	CASSLVLSGGARETQYF
TRBV24-1	TRBJ2-6	many	TRBD1	TGTGCCACCAGTGAACAGGGGTCTGGGGCCAACGTCCTGACTTTC	CATSEQGSGANVLTF
TRBV20-1	TRBJ2-5	many	TRBD2	TGCAGTGCCGATGGACTAGCGGGGGGCCGGGGCCAAGAGACCCAGTACTTC	CSADGLAGGRGQETQYF
TRBV7-2	TRBJ2-7	many	.	TGTGCCAGCAGCGGTGGAAACTACGTTACCTACGAGCAGTACTTC	CASSGGNYVTYEQYF
TRBV2	TRBJ2-2	many	.	TGTGCCAGCAAGGGCCGTATCACCGGGGAGCTGTTTTTT	CASKGRITGELFF
TRBV5-1	TRBJ2-1	many	TRBD1	TGCGCCAGCAGCTGGATGGGACAGAACAATGAGCAGTTCTTC	CASSWMGQNNEQFF
TRBV2	TRBJ2-7	many	.	TGTGCCAGCCGGGGCGGACCGTCCTACGAGCAGTACTTC	CASRGGPSYEQYF
TRBV5-1	TRBJ2-7	many	.	TGCGCCAGCAGCATTACGCCGGGACCGCAGTACGAGCAGTACTTC	CASSITPGPQYEQYF
TRBV3-1	TRBJ2-5	many	.	TGTGCCAGCAGCCAAGGGTGGACCCAGTACTTC	CASSQGWTQYF
TRBV6-2/TRBV6-3	TRBJ2-3	.	TRBD2	TGTGCCTGCAGTTACGGTTCAACGTGGGAGGGTAGCACAGATAAGCAGTATTTT	CACSYGSTWEGSTDKQYF
TRBV28	TRBJ2-6	many	.	TGTGCCAGCAGCTACAGGAGCTCTGGGGCCAACGTCCTGACTTTC	CASSYRSSGANVLTF
TRBV19	TRBJ2-3	many	.	TGTGCCAGTAGGAATAAAGATACGCAGTATTTT	CASRNKDTQYF
TRBV6-9	TRBJ2-3	many	TRBD2	TGTGCCAGCAGTTACGGTCTAACTAGCGGGCTGACAGATACGCAGTATTTT	CASSYGLTSGLTDTQYF
TRBV5-1	TRBJ2-1	many	TRBD1	TGCGCCAGCAGCCCTACCGGGACAGGGGGCGGGGGTGAGCAGTTCTTC	CASSPTGTGGGGEQFF